The clone carrying this T cell receptor (beta chain) was picked up a small number of times. A second PCR, run for roughly 7 to 11 cycles, used a sample-barcoded 5' primer plus a J-beta primer mix. Each CDR3 protein gets one entry after TCRdb re-called the 5' RACE reads with MiXCR. Of 550,000 to 700,000 distinct CDR3 sequences listed, 25% to 30% were seen once; the top ten hold about 18%. With 7 bases clipped from V and 1 base from J, the junction kept 5 bases outside the gene matches. Looked up from germline, CDR1 is SNHLY and CDR2 is FYNNEI. CDR3 length: 15 amino acids. This entry is derived from a study of blood T cells in healthy people across ages.

The chain is built from TRBV2 and TRBJ2-5; 11 bases are shared with TRBD1. Sequencing was done on a sample of blood. The sequence was obtained from a woman aged 70-85 years in good health. For the CDR3, the DNA is TGTGCCAGCATGGAGGGGACAGGGGGCCAAGAGACCCAGTACTTC. It codes for CASMEGTGGQETQYF.